This T cell receptor (beta chain) emerged from a study of regulatory T cells in long-lasting Graves disease. Turning to the study itself: Less than 3 months of antithyroid drugs had been taken by newly diagnosed Graves' patients.

Germline-derived CDR1 and CDR2 are SNHLY and FYNNEI. CDR3 size: 14 residues. Trimming shortened V by 3 bases and J by 0 bases, and 7 bases separated the two germline ends. Relying on iRepertoire HTBI primers and Arm-PCR of CDR3 regions, the team built TCR beta libraries. TCRdb reanalysed the multiplex PCR reads using MiXCR and keeps one entry per CDR3 protein. The table lists more than 300,000 distinct CDR3 sequences, under 20% of them singletons. This clonotype was seen at least ten times. The time point denotes: newly diagnosed GD, antithyroid drugs for less than 3 months. There was RNA extracted from PBMCs, and the TCR library was made from it. Staff drew around 8.5 milliliters of peripheral blood into EDTA tubes. The sample also formed part of further work on T cells in Graves' hyperthyroidism and ophthalmopathy.

Sequencing used peripheral blood mononuclear cells (PBMCs), obtained at new diagnosis, from a patient treated with antithyroid drugs. The chain employs TRBV2 and TRBJ2-3; D is perhaps TRBD1 (5 bases). The clonotype was recovered from a woman aged 18-29 years with Graves disease. The chain's CDR3 is CASSETESTDTQYF. The CDR3 DNA sequence: TGTGCCAGCAGTGAGACAGAGAGCACAGATACGCAGTATTTT. The complete variable domain, with remaining parts taken from reference TRBV2 and TRBJ2-3, reads EPEVTQTPSHQVTQMGQEVILRCVPISNHLYFYWYRQILGQKVEFLVSFYNNEISEKSEIFDDQFSVERPDGSNFTLKIRSTKLEDSAMYFCASSETESTDTQYFGPGTRLTVL.